The text below deals with one TCR beta chain. The junction had 6 bases not matched to a gene; V was cut back by 3 bases and J by 1 base. This CDR3 contains 16 residues. Germline V gives CDR1 MNHEY, CDR2 SVGEGT. An amount of RNA that ranged from roughly 0.5 to 1 ug was reverse transcribed with random hexamers. TCRdb used MiXCR to reprocess the immunoSEQ multiplex PCR reads, holding one entry per CDR3 protein. The table includes fewer than 150,000 distinct CDR3 sequences, about 94% detected once. TCR beta sequences were obtained from blood CD8+ and CD4+ T cells. This sample was included in a study of CD8 T cells in Susac syndrome.

The origin of this receptor is a human donor in good health. V is TRBV6-2 or TRBV6-3 and J is TRBJ2-3, with 8 bases aligning to TRBD1. Sequenced: CD8+ T cells from PBMCs. CDR3 in DNA: TGTGCCAGCAGTTATCTGGACAGGGTGGGCACAGATACGCAGTATTTT. This gives the protein CASSYLDRVGTDTQYF.